What follows is one TCR beta chain and its context. The antigen is undetermined. The data originate from a study of a mutant IDH1 vaccine in newly diagnosed glioma. Background on the study: Patients had eight vaccinations, in weeks 1, 3, 5, 7, 11, 15, 19 and 23. Antecedent treatment encompassed radiotherapy, temozolomide, or their combination; the majority received both.

TCRdb keeps only in-frame clones here, not all; method: immunoSEQ multiplex PCR. The sample yields about 56,000 clones, over 80% seen once. The time point is: week 23, last vaccination. Alongside topical imiquimod, each dose of vaccine comprised 300 ug of mutant IDH1 20-mer peptide. The origin of this receptor is a man aged 40-55 years with glioma. Sequences were derived from PBMCs, sampled from a glioma patient whose treatment included an IDH1 peptide vaccine.

The CDR3 is CSVEYSSYEQYF. CDR3 nucleotides: TGCAGCGTTGAGTACAGTTCCTACGAGCAGTACTTC. The V and J genes are TRBV29-1 and TRBJ2-7; D call uncertain. The V gene lost 3 bases and the J gene lost 1 base, with 7 bases spanning the gap. Germline CDR1 SQVTM, CDR2 ANQGSEA. CDR3 length: 12 amino acids.